Listed below are T cell receptor beta chains from one sample, sequenced in a study of human T cells and chemical hapten exposure. A single record per CDR3 protein comes from TCRdb applying MiXCR to the 5' RACE reads. The sample carries 100,000 to 120,000 distinct CDR3 sequences, around a fifth recorded once. Receptor source: a human donor in good health. CDR3s leave out the opening cysteine and the closing phenylalanine or tryptophan. The D gene is left open where the match is weak. The size field is filled for only some rows; it gives once, few, many or a size class.

d_call: -; v_call: TRBV5-1; j_call: TRBJ1-5; clone_size: -; cdr3_aa: ASSLKGALYSNQPQH
d_call: -; v_call: TRBV5-5; j_call: TRBJ2-7; clone_size: -; cdr3_aa: ASTTIPGADEQY
d_call: TRBD1; v_call: TRBV28; j_call: TRBJ1-4; clone_size: -; cdr3_aa: ASWDRGPEKLF
d_call: -; v_call: TRBV6-5; j_call: TRBJ1-5; clone_size: few; cdr3_aa: ASARISNQPQH
d_call: TRBD2; v_call: TRBV10-3; j_call: TRBJ2-1; clone_size: -; cdr3_aa: ALGRSSSPPLEQF
d_call: TRBD2; v_call: TRBV20-1; j_call: TRBJ2-4; clone_size: few; cdr3_aa: SAVGTSGQNIQY
d_call: -; v_call: TRBV4-2; j_call: TRBJ2-1; clone_size: few; cdr3_aa: ASGGSSYNEQF
d_call: -; v_call: TRBV2; j_call: TRBJ1-5; clone_size: few; cdr3_aa: AISGGGNQPQH
d_call: -; v_call: TRBV28; j_call: TRBJ1-1; clone_size: medium-sized; cdr3_aa: ASSLAGAFGAF
d_call: -; v_call: TRBV27; j_call: TRBJ2-5; clone_size: -; cdr3_aa: ASSENQETQY
d_call: TRBD1; v_call: TRBV5-1; j_call: TRBJ1-2; clone_size: -; cdr3_aa: ASSLESTGPLYGYT
d_call: -; v_call: TRBV6-5; j_call: TRBJ2-7; clone_size: few; cdr3_aa: ASSSGLSGSYEQY
d_call: TRBD1; v_call: TRBV12-3/TRBV12-4; j_call: TRBJ1-2; clone_size: -; cdr3_aa: ASSRRQGVNYGYT
d_call: -; v_call: TRBV7-3; j_call: TRBJ1-1; clone_size: few; cdr3_aa: ASSLLQGNTEAF
d_call: -; v_call: TRBV5-1; j_call: TRBJ1-1; clone_size: -; cdr3_aa: ASFSGPTSTEAF
d_call: -; v_call: TRBV30; j_call: TRBJ1-1; clone_size: many; cdr3_aa: AWRKGGTAEAF
d_call: -; v_call: TRBV29-1; j_call: TRBJ2-7; clone_size: few; cdr3_aa: SVLGADLIDEQY
d_call: -; v_call: TRBV29-1; j_call: TRBJ2-2; clone_size: -; cdr3_aa: SVAGLWNTGELF
d_call: -; v_call: TRBV28; j_call: TRBJ1-3; clone_size: -; cdr3_aa: ASRPDSATGNTIY
d_call: -; v_call: TRBV7-2; j_call: TRBJ2-3; clone_size: many; cdr3_aa: ASSLLGARGGTDTQY
d_call: -; v_call: TRBV11-2; j_call: TRBJ2-3; clone_size: -; cdr3_aa: ASSALDTQY
d_call: TRBD1; v_call: TRBV2; j_call: TRBJ1-2; clone_size: -; cdr3_aa: ASRLKRTGVLGYT
d_call: -; v_call: TRBV7-2; j_call: TRBJ1-4; clone_size: -; cdr3_aa: ASSPHPRANEKLF
d_call: -; v_call: TRBV29-1; j_call: TRBJ2-2; clone_size: -; cdr3_aa: SVGAPNTGELF
d_call: -; v_call: TRBV2; j_call: TRBJ1-5; clone_size: few; cdr3_aa: ASSEGQGNGNQPQH
d_call: TRBD2; v_call: TRBV11-3; j_call: TRBJ2-1; clone_size: -; cdr3_aa: ASSPGGLADYNEQF
d_call: -; v_call: TRBV5-1; j_call: TRBJ2-5; clone_size: many; cdr3_aa: ASSLVARQETQY
d_call: -; v_call: TRBV7-2; j_call: TRBJ1-1; clone_size: -; cdr3_aa: ASSYDLNTEAF
d_call: -; v_call: TRBV15; j_call: TRBJ2-5; clone_size: -; cdr3_aa: ATSNRQQDETQY
d_call: TRBD1; v_call: TRBV27; j_call: TRBJ2-2; clone_size: -; cdr3_aa: ASSSGQGRAGELF
d_call: TRBD1; v_call: TRBV5-4; j_call: TRBJ2-2; clone_size: -; cdr3_aa: ASSPDRGIVGGELF
d_call: TRBD2; v_call: TRBV28; j_call: TRBJ2-7; clone_size: few; cdr3_aa: ASTPIGTTGYEQY
d_call: -; v_call: TRBV27; j_call: TRBJ1-4; clone_size: -; cdr3_aa: ASSFRLATNEKLF
d_call: TRBD1; v_call: TRBV7-9; j_call: TRBJ2-7; clone_size: -; cdr3_aa: ASSLVGGVELTYEQY
d_call: TRBD2; v_call: TRBV7-8; j_call: TRBJ2-5; clone_size: few; cdr3_aa: ASSLTGGETQY
d_call: -; v_call: TRBV24-1; j_call: TRBJ2-2; clone_size: -; cdr3_aa: ATSRGPSSGELF
d_call: -; v_call: TRBV2; j_call: TRBJ2-3; clone_size: -; cdr3_aa: ASISGPESTDTQY
d_call: -; v_call: TRBV14; j_call: TRBJ1-1; clone_size: -; cdr3_aa: ASSQDQTLRNTEAF
d_call: -; v_call: TRBV3-1; j_call: TRBJ2-7; clone_size: few; cdr3_aa: ASSQAAGEQY
d_call: -; v_call: TRBV7-3; j_call: TRBJ1-1; clone_size: -; cdr3_aa: ASSLQGVSVMEAF
d_call: TRBD2; v_call: TRBV20-1; j_call: TRBJ2-3; clone_size: few; cdr3_aa: SARGTSGKTDTQY
d_call: TRBD2; v_call: TRBV3-1; j_call: TRBJ2-7; clone_size: -; cdr3_aa: ASSPSGGAGTYEQY
d_call: -; v_call: TRBV2; j_call: TRBJ2-6; clone_size: -; cdr3_aa: ASNWNHGSGANVLT
d_call: -; v_call: TRBV7-9; j_call: TRBJ2-3; clone_size: -; cdr3_aa: ASSPGPTPSQY
d_call: -; v_call: TRBV14; j_call: TRBJ2-1; clone_size: -; cdr3_aa: ASSQDLVDEQF
d_call: -; v_call: TRBV6-5; j_call: TRBJ2-3; clone_size: few; cdr3_aa: ASRLTAVDTQY
d_call: -; v_call: TRBV28; j_call: TRBJ2-7; clone_size: -; cdr3_aa: ASSLYVENPNEQY
d_call: -; v_call: TRBV2; j_call: TRBJ1-5; clone_size: few; cdr3_aa: ASLGVTGNQPQH
d_call: -; v_call: TRBV5-1; j_call: TRBJ1-5; clone_size: -; cdr3_aa: ASSLRSGGDQPQH
d_call: -; v_call: TRBV19; j_call: TRBJ2-7; clone_size: few; cdr3_aa: ASSSGQEQY
d_call: -; v_call: TRBV5-5; j_call: TRBJ2-1; clone_size: few; cdr3_aa: ASSPGPGSYNEQF
d_call: TRBD2; v_call: TRBV14; j_call: TRBJ2-1; clone_size: -; cdr3_aa: ASSQLAGGPREQF
d_call: TRBD1; v_call: TRBV27; j_call: TRBJ2-7; clone_size: few; cdr3_aa: ASSLFTGTGRSYEQY
d_call: TRBD2; v_call: TRBV5-1; j_call: TRBJ2-3; clone_size: -; cdr3_aa: ASSRSGRSDTQY